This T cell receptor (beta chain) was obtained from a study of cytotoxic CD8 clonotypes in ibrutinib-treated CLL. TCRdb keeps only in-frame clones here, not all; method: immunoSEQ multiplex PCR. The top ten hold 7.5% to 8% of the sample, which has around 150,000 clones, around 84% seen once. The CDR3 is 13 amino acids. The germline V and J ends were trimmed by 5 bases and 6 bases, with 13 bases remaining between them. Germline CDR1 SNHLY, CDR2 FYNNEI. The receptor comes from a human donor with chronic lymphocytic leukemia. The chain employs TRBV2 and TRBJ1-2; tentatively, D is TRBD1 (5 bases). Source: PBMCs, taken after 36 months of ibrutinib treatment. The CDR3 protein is CASSWRGKDGYTF. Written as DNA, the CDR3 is TGTGCCAGCAGTTGGAGGGGCAAAGATGGCTACACCTTC.